This entry features one T cell receptor beta chain sequence. These data belong to a study of PD-L1 blockade in urothelial cancer. Study as a whole: Males with urothelial cancer arising in the bladder constituted about 85% of the roughly 30 patients. At 3 weeks (second dose) and 6 weeks after starting treatment, blood was analyzed.

Time point denoted: peripheral blood 6 weeks after treatment start. The assay was immunoSEQ multiplex PCR, and TCRdb's table has in-frame clones only and misses some. The sample carries 40,000 or so clones, about 86% recorded once. Trimming removed 1 base at V and 6 bases at J, with 8 bases between. From germline, CDR1 is SGHRS and CDR2 YFSETQ. The CDR3 is 12 amino acids. The TCR sequence derives from a man aged 60 to 69 with urothelial cancer. Specimen: PBMCs, collected around atezolizumab (anti-PD-L1) treatment. The J gene is TRBJ2-7, the V gene TRBV5-1; TRBD1 is a possible D gene (5 bases). DNA for the CDR3: TGCGCCAGCAGCTTGAAGGGGATCGAGCAGTACTTC. Residues: CASSLKGIEQYF.